Only a few counts were recorded for the clone carrying this TCR beta chain. Tagging with unique molecular identifiers was applied to individual cDNA molecules. TCRdb recomputed calls from the 5' RACE reads with MiXCR, one row per CDR3 protein. The sample consists of roughly 69,000 distinct CDR3 sequences, approximately 9.1% of them appearing once. This record comes from a study of early T cells in non-severe SARS-CoV-2 infection. V lost 9 bases to trimming and J lost 7 bases, with 34 bases between them. The CDR3 contains 18 residues. Germline CDR1 reads SGHNT; CDR2 reads YYREEE (reference sequence). The sequenced sample was whole blood, obtained at baseline. The receptor's source is an adult who was a healthcare worker with PCR-confirmed SARS-CoV-2 infection or an uninfected control (not recorded which). This chain links TRBV5-4 with TRBJ1-2; D may be TRBD1 (6 bases). CDR3 amino acids: CANSADVHSTGSRSGYTF. CDR3 DNA sequence: TGTGCCAACTCGGCGGATGTCCACTCGACAGGTAGCCGATCTGGCTACACCTTC.